This TCR beta chain was observed in a study of read filtering for tumor transcriptome and immune sequencing. Study-level information: R-ISS stage counts were 8 for I, approximately 15 for II, about seven for III.

This clonotype was picked up a small number of times. The CDR3 loop spans 19 amino acids. Between the trimmed V and J ends, which lost 3 bases and 4 bases, there was a span of 27 bases. The germline V gene encodes CDR1 LNHDA and CDR2 SQIVND (reference sequence). From 400 to 450 ng of RNA, a library with molecular barcoded alpha/delta and beta/gamma adaptors was made. One entry per CDR3 protein results from TCRdb running MiXCR on the reads. The sample comprises around 130,000 distinct CDR3 sequences, about 13% of which are singletons, and approximately 8% rests with the top ten. The gene calls are TRBV19 and TRBJ1-1, with a tentative D call TRBD1 (5 bases). Material: a population of CD138-negative cells sorted from bone marrow. The sequence was collected from a donor aged 40 or older with multiple myeloma. The CDR3 DNA follows: TGTGCCAGTAGTATCGGATCAGGTGTCCAGGGTATATGGAGCACTGAAGCTTTCTTT. It encodes CASSIGSGVQGIWSTEAFF.